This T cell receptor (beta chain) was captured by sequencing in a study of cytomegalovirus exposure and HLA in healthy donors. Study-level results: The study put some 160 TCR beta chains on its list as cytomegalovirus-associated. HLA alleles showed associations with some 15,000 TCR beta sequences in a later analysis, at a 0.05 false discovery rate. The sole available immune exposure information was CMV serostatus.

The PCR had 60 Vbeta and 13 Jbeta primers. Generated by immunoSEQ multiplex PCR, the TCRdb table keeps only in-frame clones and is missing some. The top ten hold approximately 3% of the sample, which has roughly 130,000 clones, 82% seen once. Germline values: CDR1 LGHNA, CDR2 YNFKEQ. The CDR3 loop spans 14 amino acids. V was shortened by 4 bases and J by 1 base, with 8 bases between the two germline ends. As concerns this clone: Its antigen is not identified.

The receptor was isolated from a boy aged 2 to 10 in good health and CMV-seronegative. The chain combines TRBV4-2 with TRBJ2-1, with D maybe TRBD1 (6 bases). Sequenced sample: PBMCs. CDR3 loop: CASSRGQSYNEQFF. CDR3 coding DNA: TGTGCCAGCAGCCGCGGACAGTCCTACAATGAGCAGTTCTTC.